This T cell receptor (beta chain) was recorded in a study of shared T cell receptors in the human thymus. Sequenced by immunoSEQ multiplex PCR; TCRdb stores in-frame clones only, minus some. Of about 660,000 clones listed, about 87% were seen once; the top ten hold roughly 0.0087%. Germline lookup yields CDR1 KGHSH and CDR2 LQKENI. CDR3 length: 16 residues. The J segment lost 6 bases and the V segment lost 4 bases, leaving 12 bases of the junction unmatched. The data were also submitted as part of a second study, on human thymus T cells. That investigation notes: Congenital heart defects were the reason for the corrective surgery that the donors, healthy Finnish infants, were having. The thymus tissue came from resections taken during corrective heart surgery. The authors found apparently biased V and J gene usage in thymic and blood repertoires.

Specimen: thymocytes. The J gene is TRBJ2-7, the V gene TRBV18; 10 bases fit TRBD2. This TCR came from a boy under two years old with a congenital heart defect. This chain's CDR3 is CASSLQEREGRAEQYF. The CDR3 nucleotides read TGTGCCAGCTCACTCCAAGAGCGGGAGGGCCGCGCCGAGCAGTACTTC. Looking up the rest from reference TRBV18 and TRBJ2-7 gives the full variable domain: NAGVMQNPRHLVRRRGQEARLRCSPMKGHSHVYWYRQLPEEGLKFMVYLQKENIIDESGMPKERFSAEFPKEGPSILRIQQVVRGDSAAYFCASSLQEREGRAEQYFGPGTRLTVT.